This T cell receptor beta chain is from a study of blood T cell repertoires in COVID-19. This CDR3 is built from 14 residues. CDR1 and CDR2 from the germline V gene are MDHEN and SYDVKM. V lost 7 bases and J lost 5, with 17 bases in between. TCRdb keeps only in-frame clones here, not all; method: immunoSEQ multiplex PCR. The repertoire consists of under 300,000 clones, with 65% to 90% occurring once and the leading ten covering roughly 14%. The source is a human donor in a cohort sampled during active COVID-19. Sequenced sample: peripheral blood. The rearrangement joins TRBV28 to TRBJ1-1; a possible D gene is TRBD1 (5 bases). CDR3 coding DNA: TGTGCCAGCACTACCGGGACTGGCAGGACTGAAGCTTTCTTT. Translation: CASTTGTGRTEAFF.